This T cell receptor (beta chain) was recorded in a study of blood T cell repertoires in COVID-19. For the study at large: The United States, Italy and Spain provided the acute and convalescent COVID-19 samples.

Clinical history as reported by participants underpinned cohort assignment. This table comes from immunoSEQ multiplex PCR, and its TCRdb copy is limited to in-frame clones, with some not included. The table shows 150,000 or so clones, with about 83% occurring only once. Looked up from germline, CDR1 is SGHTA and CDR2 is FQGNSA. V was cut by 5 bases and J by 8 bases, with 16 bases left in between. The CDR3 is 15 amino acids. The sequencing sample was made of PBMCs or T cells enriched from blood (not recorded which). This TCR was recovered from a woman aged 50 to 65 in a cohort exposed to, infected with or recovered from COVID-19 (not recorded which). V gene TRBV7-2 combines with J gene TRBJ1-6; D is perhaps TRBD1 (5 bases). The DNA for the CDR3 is TGTGCCAGCAGCGTCAGAAGGGGAAGGGATTCACCCCTCCACTTT. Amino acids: CASSVRRGRDSPLHF.